The subject of this entry is one T cell receptor (beta chain). At least ten counts were recorded for this clonotype. No cognate antigen has been identified for it. The input lacks base qualities; no much larger clone sits a single base away. This sample is drawn from a study of T cells after yellow fever vaccination (dated 2019 in TCRdb). General notes on the study: The SMART-Seq v4 Ultra Low Input RNA kit was used to prepare libraries from fractions with low cell numbers. To follow T-cell clones before and after both primary and booster YFV17D yellow fever vaccination, bulk TCR alpha and beta repertoires underwent longitudinal sequencing. Two healthy male donors, one aged 18 to 30 and one aged 30 to 40 years, made up the cohort. Blood samples were taken at several timepoints before and after primary and secondary immunization, and bulk PBMC replicates and cell subsets were isolated. General findings and caveats noted by the study authors: The secondary T-cell response was weaker than the primary response but faster, peaking on day 5 instead of day 15. Because abundant contaminating clonotypes from the bulk population could be contained in FACS-sorted repertoires, computational filtering was required. After the booster, most clones that had expanded after primary vaccination were detected again (nearly 97% of CD4 and over 75% of CD8), suggesting broad maintenance of memory. A small share of clonotypes occurred in both CD4 and CD8 compartments, likely arising from convergent recombination. Because the study included only a couple of donors, the extent to which the findings can be generalized is limited.

Synthesis of TCR cDNA relied on 5'RACE template switching, a step that introduced a universal primer site along with unique molecular identifiers. cDNA synthesis was primed from both the TCR alpha and TCR beta constant segments. Libraries were amplified in two PCR steps, with sample barcodes and sequencing adapters added in the second step. Libraries were sequenced on Illumina HiSeq 2500 (2x100 bp) or NovaSeq (2x150 bp). Regarding the original processing steps: Reads were demultiplexed and collapsed into UMI consensus sequences with MIGEC, and V(D)J alignment was performed with MiXCR. Clonotypes responding to the vaccine were identified with edgeR on replicate PBMC samples, with the criteria of FDR below 0.01 and a log2 fold change above 5 up to day 15. Each bulk clonotype received a CD4 or CD8 identity based on whether the sequenced CD4 or CD8 repertoire contained that clonotype at higher abundance. TCRdb took the public reads, trimmed them with fastp at Q25, ran MiXCR for clone calling and kept in-frame beta chains. Rows merge per CDR3 protein into single entries with the most common DNA and genes. The authors' filters were not applied to this entry. This sample comprises about 320,000 distinct CDR3 sequences, 6.5% to 8.5% of them detected only once. Roughly a sixth of the sample lies in the top ten.

What the treatment or condition label conveys for this sample: live attenuated yellow fever vaccine strain. Two biological replicates of bulk PBMCs were collected at each blood-draw timepoint. PBMCs were isolated from peripheral blood using a standard Ficoll-Paque protocol. TriZol was used to extract RNA from bulk PBMCs, from CD4 and CD8 fractions, and from dextramer-positive and dextramer-negative fractions. V drops 3 bases and J drops 4 bases, leaving 19 bases in between. There are 16 amino acids in the CDR3, from cysteine to phenylalanine inclusive. Only the CDR3 DNA stays, 48 bases, in frame from base 1. From the germline V gene (reference sequence), CDR1 is DFQATT and CDR2 is SNEGSKA.

The receptor comes from a young man who received the YFV17D yellow fever vaccine. This chain joins TRBV20-1 to TRBJ2-1; the D assignment is uncertain and may be TRBD1 or TRBD2, with 5 bases supporting each. The input for sequencing was PBMCs, taken roughly 46 days after the first yellow fever vaccination. The nucleotides are TGCAGTGCTAGTACTTTTTCCGTGGGACGGTACAATGAGCAGTTCTTC. Its protein reads: CSASTFSVGRYNEQFF.